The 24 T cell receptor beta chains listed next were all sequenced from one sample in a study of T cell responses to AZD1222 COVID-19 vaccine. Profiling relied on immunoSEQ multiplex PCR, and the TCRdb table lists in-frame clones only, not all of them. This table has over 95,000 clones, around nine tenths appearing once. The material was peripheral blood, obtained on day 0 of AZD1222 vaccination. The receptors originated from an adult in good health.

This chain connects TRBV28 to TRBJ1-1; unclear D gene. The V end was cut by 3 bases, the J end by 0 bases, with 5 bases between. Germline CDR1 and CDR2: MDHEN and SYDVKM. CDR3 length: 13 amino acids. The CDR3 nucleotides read TGTGCCAGCAGTTTCCCGTTGAACACTGAAGCTTTCTTT. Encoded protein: CASSFPLNTEAFF.

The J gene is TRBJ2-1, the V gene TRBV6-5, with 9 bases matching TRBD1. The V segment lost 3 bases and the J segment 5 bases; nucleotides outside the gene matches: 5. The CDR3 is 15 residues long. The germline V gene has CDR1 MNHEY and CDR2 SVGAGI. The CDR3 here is CASSYRGQGNNEQFF. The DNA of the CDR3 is TGTGCCAGCAGTTATAGGGGACAGGGAAACAATGAGCAGTTCTTC.

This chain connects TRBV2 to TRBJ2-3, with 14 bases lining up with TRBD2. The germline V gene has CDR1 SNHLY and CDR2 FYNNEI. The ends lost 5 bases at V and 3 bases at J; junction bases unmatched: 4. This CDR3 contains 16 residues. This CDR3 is CASSSGTSGRTDTQYF. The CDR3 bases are TGTGCCAGCAGTTCCGGGACTAGCGGGAGAACAGATACGCAGTATTTT.

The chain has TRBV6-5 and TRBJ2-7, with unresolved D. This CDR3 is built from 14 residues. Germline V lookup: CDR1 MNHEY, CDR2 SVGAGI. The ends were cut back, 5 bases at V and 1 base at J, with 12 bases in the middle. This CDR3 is CASSLPRISYEQYF. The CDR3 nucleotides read TGTGCCAGCAGTCTCCCCAGGATTTCCTACGAGCAGTACTTC.

CDR3 protein: CAISETSGANVLTF. As DNA, the CDR3 is TGTGCCATCAGTGAAACCTCTGGGGCCAACGTCCTGACTTTC. The genes are TRBV10-3 and TRBJ2-6; D unresolved. Trimming removed 3 bases from V and 0 bases from J, with 3 bases in between. Germline V gene sequence: CDR1 ENHRY, CDR2 SYGVKD. The CDR3 covers 14 residues.

CDR3 residues: CASSGTFQGGSTDTQYF. In nucleotides, the CDR3 is TGCGCCAGCAGCGGAACCTTTCAGGGGGGTAGCACAGATACGCAGTATTTT. The chain employs TRBV5-1 and TRBJ2-3; possible D gene TRBD1, 7 bases. V was shortened by 4 bases and J by 0 bases, with 18 bases between the two germline ends. Germline loops: CDR1 SGHRS, CDR2 YFSETQ. This CDR3 is built from 17 residues.

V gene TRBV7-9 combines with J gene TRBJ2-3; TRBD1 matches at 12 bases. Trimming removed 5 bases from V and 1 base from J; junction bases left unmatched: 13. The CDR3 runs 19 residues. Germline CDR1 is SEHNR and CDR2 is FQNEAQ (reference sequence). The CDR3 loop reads CASSLWGQGAYGRTDTQYF. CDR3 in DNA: TGTGCCAGCAGCCTGTGGGGACAGGGGGCATACGGTCGCACAGATACGCAGTATTTT.

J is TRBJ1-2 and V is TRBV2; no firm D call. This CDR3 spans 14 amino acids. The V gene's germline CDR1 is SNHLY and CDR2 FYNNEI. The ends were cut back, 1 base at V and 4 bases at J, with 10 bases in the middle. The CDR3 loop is CASSEGWAVYGYTF. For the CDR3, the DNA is TGTGCCAGCAGTGAAGGGTGGGCAGTCTATGGCTACACCTTC.

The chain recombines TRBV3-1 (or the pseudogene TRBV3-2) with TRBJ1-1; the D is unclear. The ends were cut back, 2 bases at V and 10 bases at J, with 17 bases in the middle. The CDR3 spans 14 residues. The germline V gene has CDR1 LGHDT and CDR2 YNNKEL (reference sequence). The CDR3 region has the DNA TGTGCCAGCAGCCAAAGGGATCGGGTCGGAGGAGCTTTCTTT. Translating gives CASSQRDRVGGAFF.

CDR3 nucleotides: TGTGCCAGCAGCTCGGGGACAGGGACTAATGAAAAACTGTTTTTT. This codes for CASSSGTGTNEKLFF. This chain links TRBV5-4 with TRBJ1-4; 9 bases fit TRBD1. The CDR3 is 15 residues long. V was pared by 3 bases and J by 2 bases, with 2 bases of the junction left unmatched. Germline assignment: CDR1 SGHNT and CDR2 YYREEE (reference sequence).

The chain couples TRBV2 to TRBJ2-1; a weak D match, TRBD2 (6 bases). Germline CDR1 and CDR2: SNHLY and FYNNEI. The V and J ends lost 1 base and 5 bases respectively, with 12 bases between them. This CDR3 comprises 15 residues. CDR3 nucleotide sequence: TGTGCCAGCAGTGAAGAAGGCGGGGTTAACAATGAGCAGTTCTTC. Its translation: CASSEEGGVNNEQFF.

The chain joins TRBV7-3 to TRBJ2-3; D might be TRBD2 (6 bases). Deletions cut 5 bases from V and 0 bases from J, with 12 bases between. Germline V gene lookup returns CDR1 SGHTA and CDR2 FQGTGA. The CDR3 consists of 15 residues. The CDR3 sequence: CASSTRGGSTDTQYF. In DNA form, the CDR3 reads TGTGCCAGCAGCACCCGGGGAGGAAGCACAGATACGCAGTATTTT.

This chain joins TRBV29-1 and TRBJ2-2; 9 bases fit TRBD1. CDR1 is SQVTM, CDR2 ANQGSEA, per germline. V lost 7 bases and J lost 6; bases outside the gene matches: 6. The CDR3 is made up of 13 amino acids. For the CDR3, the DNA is TGCAGCGCCCTCCGGGACAGGGCCGGGGAGCTGTTTTTT. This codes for CSALRDRAGELFF.

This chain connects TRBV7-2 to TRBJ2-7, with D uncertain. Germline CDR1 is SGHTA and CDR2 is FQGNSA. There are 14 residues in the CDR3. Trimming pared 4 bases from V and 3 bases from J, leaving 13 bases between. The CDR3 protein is CASSSSGQYYEQYF. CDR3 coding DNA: TGTGCCAGCAGCTCGAGTGGGCAGTACTACGAGCAGTACTTC.

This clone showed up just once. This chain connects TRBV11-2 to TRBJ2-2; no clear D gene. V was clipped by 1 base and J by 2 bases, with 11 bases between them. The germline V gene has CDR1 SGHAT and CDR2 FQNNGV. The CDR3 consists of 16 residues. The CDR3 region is CASSLGQVSNTGELFF. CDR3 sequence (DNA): TGTGCCAGCAGCTTAGGTCAGGTTTCCAACACCGGGGAGCTGTTTTTT.

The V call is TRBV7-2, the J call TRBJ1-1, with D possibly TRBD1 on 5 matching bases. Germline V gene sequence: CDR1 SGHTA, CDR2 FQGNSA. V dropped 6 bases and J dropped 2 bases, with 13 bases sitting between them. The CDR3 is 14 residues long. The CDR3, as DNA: TGTGCCAGCAGATTCCAGGGACCAAACACTGAAGCTTTCTTT. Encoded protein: CASRFQGPNTEAFF.

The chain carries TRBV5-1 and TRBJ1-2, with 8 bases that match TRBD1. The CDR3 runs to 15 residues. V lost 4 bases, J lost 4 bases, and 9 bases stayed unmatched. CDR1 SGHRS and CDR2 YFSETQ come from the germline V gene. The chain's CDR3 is CASSTSAGTGYGYTF. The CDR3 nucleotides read TGCGCCAGCAGCACGTCGGCCGGGACAGGCTATGGCTACACCTTC.

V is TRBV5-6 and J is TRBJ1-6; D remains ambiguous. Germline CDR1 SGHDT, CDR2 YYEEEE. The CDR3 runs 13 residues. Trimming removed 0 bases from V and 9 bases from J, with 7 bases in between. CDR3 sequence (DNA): TGTGCCAGCAGCTTGGGGCGGGGTTCACCCCTCCACTTT. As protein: CASSLGRGSPLHF.

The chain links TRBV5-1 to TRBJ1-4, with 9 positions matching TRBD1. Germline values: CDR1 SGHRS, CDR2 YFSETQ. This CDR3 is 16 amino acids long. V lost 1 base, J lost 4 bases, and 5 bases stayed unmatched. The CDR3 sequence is CASSLPGQGVNEKLFF. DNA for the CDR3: TGCGCCAGCAGCTTGCCGGGACAGGGCGTTAATGAAAAACTGTTTTTT.

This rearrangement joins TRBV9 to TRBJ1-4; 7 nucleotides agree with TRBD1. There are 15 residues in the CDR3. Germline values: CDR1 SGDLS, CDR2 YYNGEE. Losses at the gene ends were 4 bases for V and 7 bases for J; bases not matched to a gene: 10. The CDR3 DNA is TGTGCCAGCAGCCTCCACAGGGGCCCAGCTGAAAAACTGTTTTTT. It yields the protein CASSLHRGPAEKLFF.

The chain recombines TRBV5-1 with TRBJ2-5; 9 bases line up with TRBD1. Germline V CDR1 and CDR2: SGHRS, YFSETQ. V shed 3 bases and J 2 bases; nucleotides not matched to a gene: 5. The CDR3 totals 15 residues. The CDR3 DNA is TGCGCCAGCAGCTCCGGGACAGGGCTACAAGAGACCCAGTACTTC. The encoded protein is CASSSGTGLQETQYF. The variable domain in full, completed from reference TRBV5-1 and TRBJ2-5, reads KAGVTQTPRYLIKTRGQQVTLSCSPISGHRSVSWYQQTPGQGLQFLFEYFSETQRNKGNFPGRFSGRQFSNSRSEMNVSTLELGDSALYLCASSSGTGLQETQYFGPGTRLLVL.

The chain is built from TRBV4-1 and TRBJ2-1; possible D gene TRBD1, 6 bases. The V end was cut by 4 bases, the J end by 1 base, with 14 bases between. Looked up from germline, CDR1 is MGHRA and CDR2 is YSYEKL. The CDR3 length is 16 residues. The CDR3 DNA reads TGCGCCAGCAGCCCCCCAGACAGGTCATCCTACAATGAGCAGTTCTTC. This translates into CASSPPDRSSYNEQFF.

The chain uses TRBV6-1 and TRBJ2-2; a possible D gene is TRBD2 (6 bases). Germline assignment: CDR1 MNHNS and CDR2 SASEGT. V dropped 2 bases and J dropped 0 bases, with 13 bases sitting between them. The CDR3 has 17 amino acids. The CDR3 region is CASSEKWGGANTGELFF. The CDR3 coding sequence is TGTGCCAGCAGTGAAAAGTGGGGCGGGGCGAACACCGGGGAGCTGTTTTTT.

The CDR3 coding sequence is TGTGCCAGCAGCCCGCTCTTGAATTCACCCCTCCACTTT. This translates into CASSPLLNSPLHF. V usage is TRBV7-8 and J usage is TRBJ1-6; D unclear. Trimming took 5 bases from V and 7 from J, leaving 9 bases between them. Germline-derived CDR1 and CDR2 are SGHVS and FQNEAQ. The CDR3 consists of 13 residues.